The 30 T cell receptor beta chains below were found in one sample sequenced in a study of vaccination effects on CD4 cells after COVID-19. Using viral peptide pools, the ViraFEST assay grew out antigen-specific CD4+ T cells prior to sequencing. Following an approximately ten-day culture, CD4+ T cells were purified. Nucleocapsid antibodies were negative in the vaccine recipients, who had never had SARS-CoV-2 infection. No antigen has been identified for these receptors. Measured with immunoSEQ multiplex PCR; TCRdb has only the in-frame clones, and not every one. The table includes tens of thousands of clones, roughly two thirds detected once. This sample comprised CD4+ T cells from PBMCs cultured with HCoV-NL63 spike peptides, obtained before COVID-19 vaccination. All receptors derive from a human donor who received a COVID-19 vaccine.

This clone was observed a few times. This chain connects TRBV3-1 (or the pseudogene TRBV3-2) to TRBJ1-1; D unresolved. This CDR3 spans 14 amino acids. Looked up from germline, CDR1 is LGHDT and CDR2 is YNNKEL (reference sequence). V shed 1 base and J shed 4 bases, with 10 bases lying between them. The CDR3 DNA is TGTGCCAGCAGCCAAGTCGCCAGGTCCACTGAAGCTTTCTTT. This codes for CASSQVARSTEAFF.

The CDR3 reads CASSLGGYEQYF. In nucleotides, the CDR3 is TGTGCCAGCAGCCTCGGCGGCTACGAGCAGTACTTC. J is TRBJ2-7 and V is TRBV3-1 (or the pseudogene TRBV3-2); D is unresolved. This CDR3 region has 12 residues. V lost 4 bases and J 3 bases, leaving 7 bases between the germline ends. Germline V gene data show CDR1 as LGHDT and CDR2 as YNNKEL (reference sequence).

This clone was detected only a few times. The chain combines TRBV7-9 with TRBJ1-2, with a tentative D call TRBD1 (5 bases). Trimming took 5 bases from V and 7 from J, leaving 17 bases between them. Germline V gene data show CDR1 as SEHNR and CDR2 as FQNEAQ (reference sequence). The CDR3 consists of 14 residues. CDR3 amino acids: CASSPRETVFGYTF. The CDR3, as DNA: TGTGCCAGCAGCCCGCGAGAGACAGTGTTTGGCTACACCTTC.

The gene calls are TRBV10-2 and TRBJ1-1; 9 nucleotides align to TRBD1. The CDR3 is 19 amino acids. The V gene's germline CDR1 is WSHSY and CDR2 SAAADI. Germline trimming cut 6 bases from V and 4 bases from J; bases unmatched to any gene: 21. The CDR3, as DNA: TGCGCCAGCAGCCAAATGCTAGGGGTCCCGGGACAGGGAATCACTGAAGCTTTCTTT. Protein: CASSQMLGVPGQGITEAFF.

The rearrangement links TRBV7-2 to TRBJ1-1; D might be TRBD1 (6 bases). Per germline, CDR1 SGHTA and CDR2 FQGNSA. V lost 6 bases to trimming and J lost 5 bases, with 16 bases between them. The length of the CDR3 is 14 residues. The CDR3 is CASRSQGRGTEAFF. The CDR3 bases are TGTGCCAGCAGATCGCAGGGGCGGGGGACTGAAGCTTTCTTT. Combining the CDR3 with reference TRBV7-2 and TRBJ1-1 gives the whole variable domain GAGVSQSPSNKVTEKGKDVELRCDPISGHTALYWYRQSLGQGLEFLIYFQGNSAPDKSGLPSDRFSAERTGGSVSTLTIQRTQQEDSAVYLCASRSQGRGTEAFFGQGTRLTVV.

The CDR3 bases are TGTGCCATCAGTGAGGGGACAGAAAACTATGGCTACACCTTC. This encodes CAISEGTENYGYTF. The chain carries TRBV10-3 and TRBJ1-2, with 7 bases fitting TRBD1. Germline V CDR1 and CDR2: ENHRY, SYGVKD. Trimming took 2 bases from V and 2 from J; bases not matched to a gene: 2. The CDR3 has 14 amino acids.

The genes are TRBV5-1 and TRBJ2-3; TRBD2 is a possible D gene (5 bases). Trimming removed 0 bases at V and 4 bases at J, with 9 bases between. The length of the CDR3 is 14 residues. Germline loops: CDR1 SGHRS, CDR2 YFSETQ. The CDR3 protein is CASSLVGEADTQYF. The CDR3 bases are TGCGCCAGCAGCTTGGTGGGAGAAGCAGATACGCAGTATTTT. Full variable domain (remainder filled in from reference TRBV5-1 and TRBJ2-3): KAGVTQTPRYLIKTRGQQVTLSCSPISGHRSVSWYQQTPGQGLQFLFEYFSETQRNKGNFPGRFSGRQFSNSRSEMNVSTLELGDSALYLCASSLVGEADTQYFGPGTRLTVL.

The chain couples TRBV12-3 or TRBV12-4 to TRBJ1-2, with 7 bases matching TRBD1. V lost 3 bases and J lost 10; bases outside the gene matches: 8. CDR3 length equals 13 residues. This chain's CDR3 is CASSFLQGRNYTF. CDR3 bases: TGTGCCAGCAGTTTCTTACAGGGGAGGAACTACACCTTC.

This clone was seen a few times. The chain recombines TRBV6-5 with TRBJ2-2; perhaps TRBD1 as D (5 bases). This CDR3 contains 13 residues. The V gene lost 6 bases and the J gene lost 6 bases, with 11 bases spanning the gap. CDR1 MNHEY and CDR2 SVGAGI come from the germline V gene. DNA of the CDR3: TGTGCCAGCAGGCCTCGCAGGGCCGGGGAGCTGTTTTTT. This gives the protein CASRPRRAGELFF.

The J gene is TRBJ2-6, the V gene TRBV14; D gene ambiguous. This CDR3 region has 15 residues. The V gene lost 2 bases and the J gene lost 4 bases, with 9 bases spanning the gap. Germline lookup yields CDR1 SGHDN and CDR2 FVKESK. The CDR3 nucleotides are TGTGCCAGCAGCCAATCGGGTTACGGGGCCAACGTCCTGACTTTC. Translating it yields CASSQSGYGANVLTF. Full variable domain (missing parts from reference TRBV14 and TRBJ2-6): EAGVTQFPSHSVIEKGQTVTLRCDPISGHDNLYWYRRVMGKEIKFLLHFVKESKQDESGMPNNRFLAERTGGTYSTLKVQPAELEDSGVYFCASSQSGYGANVLTFGAGSRLTVL.

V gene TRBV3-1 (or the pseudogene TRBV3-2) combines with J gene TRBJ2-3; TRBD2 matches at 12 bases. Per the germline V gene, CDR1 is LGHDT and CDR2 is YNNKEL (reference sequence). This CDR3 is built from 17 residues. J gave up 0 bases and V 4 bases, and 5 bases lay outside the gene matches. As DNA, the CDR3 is TGTGCCAGCAGCCCTCCCCTAGCGGGGGGGAGCACAGATACGCAGTATTTT. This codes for CASSPPLAGGSTDTQYF.

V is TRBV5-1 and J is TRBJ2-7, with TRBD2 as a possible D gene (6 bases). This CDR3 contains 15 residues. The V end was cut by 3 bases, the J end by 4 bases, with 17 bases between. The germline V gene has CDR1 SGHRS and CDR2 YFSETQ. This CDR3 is CASSSDGYGRYEQYF. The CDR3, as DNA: TGCGCCAGCAGCTCAGATGGGTACGGGAGATACGAGCAGTACTTC.

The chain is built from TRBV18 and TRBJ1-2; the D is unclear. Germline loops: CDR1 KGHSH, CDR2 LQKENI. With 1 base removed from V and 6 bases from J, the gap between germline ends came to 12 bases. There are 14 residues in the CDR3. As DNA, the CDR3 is TGTGCCAGCTCACCACGATACCTACCGGATGGCTACACCTTC. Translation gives CASSPRYLPDGYTF.

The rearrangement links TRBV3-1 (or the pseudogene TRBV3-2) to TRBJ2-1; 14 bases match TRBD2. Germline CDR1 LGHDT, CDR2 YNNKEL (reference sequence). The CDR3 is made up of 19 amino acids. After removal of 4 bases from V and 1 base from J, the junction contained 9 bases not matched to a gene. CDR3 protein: CASSPMTSGRAGSYNEQFF. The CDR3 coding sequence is TGTGCCAGCAGCCCAATGACTAGCGGGAGGGCGGGGTCCTACAATGAGCAGTTCTTC.

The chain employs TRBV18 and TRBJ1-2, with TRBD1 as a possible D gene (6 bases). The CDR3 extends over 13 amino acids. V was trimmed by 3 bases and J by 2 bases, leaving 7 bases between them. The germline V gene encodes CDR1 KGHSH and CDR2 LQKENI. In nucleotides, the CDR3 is TGTGCCAGCTCACCGGACAGAAACTATGGCTACACCTTC. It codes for CASSPDRNYGYTF.

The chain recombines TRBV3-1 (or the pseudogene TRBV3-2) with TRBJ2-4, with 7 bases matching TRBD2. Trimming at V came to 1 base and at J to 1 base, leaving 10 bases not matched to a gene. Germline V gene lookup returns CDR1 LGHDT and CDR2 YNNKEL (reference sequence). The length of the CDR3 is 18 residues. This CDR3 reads CASSQAALRGSAKNIQYF. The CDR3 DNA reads TGTGCCAGCAGCCAAGCGGCGCTGCGGGGGAGTGCCAAAAACATTCAGTACTTC.

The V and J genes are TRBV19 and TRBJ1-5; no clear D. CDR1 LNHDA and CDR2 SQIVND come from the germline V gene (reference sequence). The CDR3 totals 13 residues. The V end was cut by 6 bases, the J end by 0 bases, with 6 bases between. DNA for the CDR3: TGTGCCAGTAGCTTGTTTAGCAATCAGCCCCAGCATTTT. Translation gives CASSLFSNQPQHF.

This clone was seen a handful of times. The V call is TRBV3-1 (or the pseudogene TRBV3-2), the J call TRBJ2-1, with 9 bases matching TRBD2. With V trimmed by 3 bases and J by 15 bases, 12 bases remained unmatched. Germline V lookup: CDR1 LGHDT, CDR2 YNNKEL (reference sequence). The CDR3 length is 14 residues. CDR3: CASSHTAGGHAWFF. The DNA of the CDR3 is TGTGCCAGCAGCCACACAGCGGGGGGACATGCTTGGTTCTTC.

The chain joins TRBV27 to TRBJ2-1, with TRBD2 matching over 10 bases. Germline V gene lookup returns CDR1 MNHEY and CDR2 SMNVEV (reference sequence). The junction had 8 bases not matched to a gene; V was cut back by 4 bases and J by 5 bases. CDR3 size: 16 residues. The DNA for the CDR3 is TGTGCCAGCAGTTCCCCCAGCGGGAGGGCAGACAATGAGCAGTTCTTC. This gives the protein CASSSPSGRADNEQFF.

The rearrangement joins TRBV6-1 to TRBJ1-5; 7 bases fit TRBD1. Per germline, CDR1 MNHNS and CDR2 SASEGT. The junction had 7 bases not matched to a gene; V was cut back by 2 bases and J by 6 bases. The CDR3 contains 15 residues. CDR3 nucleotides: TGTGCCAGCAGTGAAATGTTGGAGGGGGCTCAGCCCCAGCATTTT. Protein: CASSEMLEGAQPQHF.

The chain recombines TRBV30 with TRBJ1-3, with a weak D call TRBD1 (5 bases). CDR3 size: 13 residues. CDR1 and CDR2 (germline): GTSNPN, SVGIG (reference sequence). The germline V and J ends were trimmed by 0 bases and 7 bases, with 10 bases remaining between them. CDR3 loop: CAWSVLKGNTIYF. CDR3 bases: TGTGCCTGGAGTGTATTGAAGGGGAACACCATATATTTT. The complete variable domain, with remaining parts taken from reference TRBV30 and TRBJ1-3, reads SQTIHQWPATLVQPVGSPLSLECTVEGTSNPNLYWYRQAAGRGLQLLFYSVGIGQISSEVPQNLSASRPQDRQFILSSKKLLLSDSGFYLCAWSVLKGNTIYFGEGSWLTVV.

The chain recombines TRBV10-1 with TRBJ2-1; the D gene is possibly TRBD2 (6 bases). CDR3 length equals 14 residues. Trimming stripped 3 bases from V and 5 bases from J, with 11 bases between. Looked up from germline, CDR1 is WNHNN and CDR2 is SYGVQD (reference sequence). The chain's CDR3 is CASSEWEEHNEQFF. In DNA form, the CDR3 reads TGCGCCAGCAGTGAATGGGAGGAACACAATGAGCAGTTCTTC.

CDR3 DNA sequence: TGTGCCAGCTCACCCCGCGGGGATGATGGCTACACCTTC. Its translation: CASSPRGDDGYTF. The chain carries TRBV18 and TRBJ1-2; D unresolved. Deletions cut 3 bases from V and 6 bases from J, with 11 bases between. Germline assignment: CDR1 KGHSH and CDR2 LQKENI. The CDR3 sequence is 13 residues long.

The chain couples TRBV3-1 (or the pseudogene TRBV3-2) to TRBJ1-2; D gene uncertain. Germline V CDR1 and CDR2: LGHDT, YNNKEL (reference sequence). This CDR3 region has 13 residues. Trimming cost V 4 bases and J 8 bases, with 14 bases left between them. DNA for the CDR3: TGTGCCAGCAGCCCGCAAATATTGGAGGGCTACACCTTC. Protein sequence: CASSPQILEGYTF.

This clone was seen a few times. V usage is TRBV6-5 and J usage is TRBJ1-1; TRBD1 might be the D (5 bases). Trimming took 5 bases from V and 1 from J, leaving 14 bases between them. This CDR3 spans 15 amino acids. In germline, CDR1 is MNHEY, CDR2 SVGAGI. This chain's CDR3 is CASSPIQGGNTEAFF. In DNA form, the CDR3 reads TGTGCCAGCAGTCCCATCCAGGGTGGGAACACTGAAGCTTTCTTT.

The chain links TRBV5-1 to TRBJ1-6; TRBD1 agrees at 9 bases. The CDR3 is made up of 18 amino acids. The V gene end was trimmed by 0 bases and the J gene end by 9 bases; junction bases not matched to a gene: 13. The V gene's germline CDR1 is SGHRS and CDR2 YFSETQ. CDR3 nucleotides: TGCGCCAGCAGCTTGGGACAACCGGGACAGGGTAATAGTTCACCCCTCCACTTT. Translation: CASSLGQPGQGNSSPLHF.

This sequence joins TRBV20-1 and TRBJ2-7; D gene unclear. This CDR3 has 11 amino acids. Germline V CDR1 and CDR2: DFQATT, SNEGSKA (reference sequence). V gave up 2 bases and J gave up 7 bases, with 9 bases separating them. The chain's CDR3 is CSARILVEQYF. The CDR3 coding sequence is TGCAGTGCTAGAATACTCGTGGAGCAGTACTTC.

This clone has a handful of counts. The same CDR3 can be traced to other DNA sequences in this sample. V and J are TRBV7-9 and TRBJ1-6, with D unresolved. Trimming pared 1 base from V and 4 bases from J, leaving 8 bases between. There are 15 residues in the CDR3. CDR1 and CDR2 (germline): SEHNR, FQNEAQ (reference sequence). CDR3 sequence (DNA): TGTGCCAGCAGCTTAGGTGGAGAATATAATTCACCCCTCCACTTT. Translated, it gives CASSLGGEYNSPLHF.

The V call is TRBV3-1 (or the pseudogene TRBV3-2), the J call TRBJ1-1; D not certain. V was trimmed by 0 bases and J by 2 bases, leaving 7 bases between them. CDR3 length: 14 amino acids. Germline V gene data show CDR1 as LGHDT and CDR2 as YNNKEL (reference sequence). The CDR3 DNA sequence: TGTGCCAGCAGCCAAGATTTGCACAACACTGAAGCTTTCTTT. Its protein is CASSQDLHNTEAFF.

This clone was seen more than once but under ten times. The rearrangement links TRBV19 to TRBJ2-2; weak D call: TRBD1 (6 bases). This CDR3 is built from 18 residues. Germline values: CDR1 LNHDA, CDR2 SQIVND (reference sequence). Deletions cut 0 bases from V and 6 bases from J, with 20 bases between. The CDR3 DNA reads TGTGCCAGTAGTATAGATCTATTCGAGAGGGCAGGGGCCGGGGAGCTGTTTTTT. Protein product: CASSIDLFERAGAGELFF.